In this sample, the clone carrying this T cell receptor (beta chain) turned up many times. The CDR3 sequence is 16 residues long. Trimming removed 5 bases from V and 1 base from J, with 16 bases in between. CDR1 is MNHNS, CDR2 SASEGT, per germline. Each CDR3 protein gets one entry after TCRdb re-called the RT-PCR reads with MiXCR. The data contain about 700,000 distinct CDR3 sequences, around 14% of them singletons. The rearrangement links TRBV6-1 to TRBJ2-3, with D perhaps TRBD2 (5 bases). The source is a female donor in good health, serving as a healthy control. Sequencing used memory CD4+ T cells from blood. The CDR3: CASSLSLAPRTDTQYF. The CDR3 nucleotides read TGTGCCAGCAGTCTCTCCTTAGCGCCCCGCACAGATACGCAGTATTTT.